These T cell receptor beta chains were read from a single sample in a study of blood T cell repertoires in COVID-19. Here immunoSEQ multiplex PCR was the method, and the copy in TCRdb shows in-frame clones only, minus some. The sample records around 300,000 clones, roughly 90% being singletons. The specimen was PBMCs or T cells enriched from blood (not recorded which). These receptor sequences come from a woman aged 55-70 years who had recovered from COVID-19. Each CDR3 is given with its conserved first and last residue. The order of the fields is V gene, D gene, J gene, CDR3 protein. A D gene is named only where the DNA matches it firmly.

TRBV2	.	TRBJ1-2	CAIQGSGGYTF
TRBV6-5	.	TRBJ2-3	CASSFGTGDTDTQYF
TRBV19	TRBD1	TRBJ2-5	CASSINRGLQETQYF
TRBV11-2	TRBD1	TRBJ1-3	CASSLGTGGAGNTIYF
TRBV2	.	TRBJ1-4	CASLGGFNEKLFF
TRBV29-1	TRBD2	TRBJ2-3	CSVEGLAADTQYF
TRBV28	TRBD1	TRBJ1-2	CASSKRQGPYGYTF
TRBV27	.	TRBJ2-2	CASSFRGSAGELFF
TRBV7-9	.	TRBJ1-5	CASSRPDSNQPQHF
TRBV4-1	TRBD1	TRBJ2-2	CASTLQFRQGALGGLDTGELFF
TRBV25-1	.	TRBJ2-3	CASSENNRDTQYF
TRBV5-1	.	TRBJ2-2	CASSVLQDWVSNTGELFF
TRBV9	TRBD1	TRBJ2-7	CASSPQGASSYEQYF
TRBV5-1	.	TRBJ2-6	CASSSPGISGANVLTF
TRBV28	TRBD1	TRBJ2-2	CASATGGDTGELFF
TRBV16	TRBD1	TRBJ1-5	CASSHPAGQPNQPQHF
TRBV11-3	TRBD2	TRBJ2-1	CASSSGLGSNEQFF
TRBV27	.	TRBJ1-2	CASSFAGSGYTF
TRBV28	.	TRBJ1-2	CASSLTGSNYGYTF
TRBV5-1	TRBD1	TRBJ2-5	CASSLDSGTGVYQETQYF
TRBV4-2	.	TRBJ1-5	CASSQGTRENQPQHF
TRBV2	TRBD1	TRBJ2-3	CASTTTGGVDTQYF
TRBV5-8	.	TRBJ2-1	CASSFGGMMNEQFF
TRBV7-3	.	TRBJ1-3	CASSPAGGGNTIYF
TRBV7-2	.	TRBJ1-1	CASSALGGVSGTEAFF
TRBV9	.	TRBJ2-3	CASSVYAGRSTDTQYF
TRBV27	.	TRBJ2-2	CATRPRTVYTGELFF
TRBV5-1	.	TRBJ1-2	CASSLASNYGYTF
TRBV27	TRBD1	TRBJ1-2	CASSLAPLEGAIYGYTF
TRBV6-5	TRBD1	TRBJ1-4	CASMDRGWDEKLFF
TRBV28	.	TRBJ2-3	CASSPGPPDTQYF
TRBV27	.	TRBJ1-1	CASKPQENTEAFF
TRBV5-1	.	TRBJ1-1	CASSLEQNTEAFF
TRBV7-8	.	TRBJ2-2	CASSLTEVRETRYTGELFF
TRBV5-6	TRBD2	TRBJ2-1	CASRRLAGEMTYNEQFF
TRBV6-5	.	TRBJ1-5	CASGLLHQPQHF
TRBV10-3	TRBD2	TRBJ2-1	CAISESMFAGGLMSYNEQFF
TRBV3-1/TRBV3-2	.	TRBJ1-2	CASSPSNYGYTF
TRBV4-1	.	TRBJ1-3	CASSQVWGLSGNTIYF
TRBV5-1	.	TRBJ2-2	CASSLGQDSGELFF
TRBV2	TRBD1	TRBJ2-7	CASRLDRGYEQYF
TRBV6-1	TRBD2	TRBJ2-1	CASSESPAGYYNEQFF
TRBV9	.	TRBJ1-1	CASSVGTISAEAFF
TRBV5-4	.	TRBJ1-3	CASSPSVGGSGNTIYF
TRBV9	TRBD1	TRBJ1-2	CASSADRGNNYGYTF
TRBV12-3/TRBV12-4	.	TRBJ2-7	CASSARGYEQYF
TRBV19	.	TRBJ2-1	CASKGREVFGYNNEQFF
TRBV6-1	TRBD1	TRBJ2-3	CASSALGTGATDTQYF
TRBV2	TRBD1	TRBJ1-6	CASKGRGHSPLHF
TRBV28	TRBD1	TRBJ2-1	CASSIGQGQRQFF
TRBV19	.	TRBJ1-1	CASSIDRALNTEAFF
TRBV5-4	.	TRBJ2-7	CASSASKYEQYF
TRBV6-5	TRBD1	TRBJ2-7	CASSPDRGRMYEQYF
TRBV28	.	TRBJ2-7	CASRPTAYYEQYF